A single sample is the source of the 18 T cell receptor beta chains below, sequenced in a study of CD8+CD57+ T cells in acquired aplastic anemia. Flow cytometry had shown expanded CD8+CD57+ cells in the patients chosen for sequencing. Template material for TCR beta VDJ and CDR3 profiling consisted of genomic DNA. TCRdb reprocessed the reads via MiXCR and lists one record per CDR3 protein. This table has around 180,000 distinct CDR3 sequences, approximately 48% appearing once. The sample taken for sequencing was sorted CD4+, CD8+, or CD8+CD57+ T cells (not recorded which) from PBMCs. The receptors come from a human donor with aplastic anemia.

The chain is built from TRBV19 and TRBJ1-5; D not certain. Germline CDR1 reads LNHDA; CDR2 reads SQIVND (reference sequence). V lost 8 bases and J lost 6, with 11 bases in between. This CDR3 region has 12 residues. DNA for the CDR3: TGTGCCAGTGGTACTCCCGGTCAGCCCCAGCATTTT. Its protein product is CASGTPGQPQHF. Full variable domain (rest looked up from reference TRBV19 and TRBJ1-5): DGGITQSPKYLFRKEGQNVTLSCEQNLNHDAMYWYRQDPGQGLRLIYYSQIVNDFQKGDIAEGYSVSREKKESFPLTVTSAQKNPTAFYLCASGTPGQPQHFGDGTRLSIL.

Many counts were recorded for this clonotype. The chain combines TRBV5-4 with TRBJ1-1; D unclear. The CDR3 sequence is 13 residues long. V was clipped by 4 bases and J by 3 bases, with 10 bases between them. Germline CDR1 SGHNT, CDR2 YYREEE (reference sequence). The DNA for the CDR3 is TGTGCCAGCAGCCCAGACGTTGACACTGAAGCTTTCTTT. Translated: CASSPDVDTEAFF.

There are a few counts of this clonotype. The chain links TRBV30 to TRBJ2-4, with TRBD1 as a possible D gene (5 bases). The ends were cut back, 6 bases at V and 1 base at J, with 10 bases in the middle. Germline lookup yields CDR1 GTSNPN and CDR2 SVGIG (reference sequence). The CDR3 is made up of 13 amino acids. Here the CDR3 reads CACAGIAKNIQYF. The CDR3 nucleotides read TGTGCCTGTGCAGGGATTGCCAAAAACATTCAGTACTTC.

The chain recombines TRBV10-2 with TRBJ1-2; 9 nucleotides line up with TRBD1. The CDR3 is made up of 13 amino acids. Germline trimming cut 10 bases from V and 6 bases from J; bases unmatched to any gene: 9. Germline V gives CDR1 WSHSY, CDR2 SAAADI. The CDR3 loop is CAILGQGRNGYTF. CDR3 sequence (DNA): TGCGCCATATTAGGACAGGGGAGGAATGGCTACACCTTC.

This rearrangement joins TRBV20-1 to TRBJ2-7, with D possibly being TRBD1 (5 bases). The CDR3 is made up of 13 amino acids. Germline CDR1 and CDR2: DFQATT and SNEGSKA (reference sequence). The V end lost 5 bases, the J end lost 2 bases, and 13 bases lay between the germline ends. CDR3 in amino acids: CSAGQGAAYEQYF. CDR3 coding DNA: TGCAGTGCTGGCCAGGGTGCTGCCTACGAGCAGTACTTC.

This clonotype was found many times. The chain has TRBV6-1 and TRBJ1-1; 7 bases are shared with TRBD1. CDR1 is MNHNS and CDR2 is SASEGT in the germline V gene. The CDR3 loop spans 14 amino acids. J gave up 0 bases and V 6 bases, and 4 bases lay outside the gene matches. In DNA form, the CDR3 reads TGTGCCAGCAGGGCGGGACAGATGAACACTGAAGCTTTCTTT. This gives the protein CASRAGQMNTEAFF.

This chain connects TRBV24-1 to TRBJ2-1, with TRBD2 identical over 10 bases. Germline V gene data show CDR1 as KGHDR and CDR2 as SFDVKD. CDR3 length: 16 residues. With V trimmed by 4 bases and J by 3 bases, 5 bases remained unmatched. In DNA, the CDR3 is TGTGCCACCAGTGACCTAAGCGGGAGGGACTACAATGAGCAGTTCTTC. This translates into CATSDLSGRDYNEQFF.

This clonotype was found many times. V usage is TRBV5-4 and J usage is TRBJ2-3; 13 nucleotides line up with TRBD2. The CDR3 has 15 residues. Germline values: CDR1 SGHNT, CDR2 YYREEE (reference sequence). Germline trimming cut 3 bases from V and 4 bases from J; bases unmatched to any gene: 2. The CDR3 protein is CASSSTSGRADTQYF. The CDR3 DNA sequence: TGTGCCAGCAGCTCTACTAGCGGGAGGGCAGATACGCAGTATTTT.

This clonotype occurred once. The rearrangement uses TRBV11-2 and TRBJ2-1; 12 bases map to TRBD2. The CDR3 has 18 residues. J lost 1 base, V lost 4 bases, and 8 bases had no gene match. Germline lookup yields CDR1 SGHAT and CDR2 FQNNGV. CDR3 sequence (DNA): TGTGCCAGCAGCTCGCCAACCGGGACTAGCGGGTCCTACAATGAGCAGTTCTTC. It codes for CASSSPTGTSGSYNEQFF.

This chain connects TRBV15 to TRBJ2-1; 10 bases are a match to TRBD1. V lost 3 bases to trimming and J lost 14 bases; unmatched junction nucleotides: 7. The CDR3 totals 13 residues. Germline V gives CDR1 LNHNV, CDR2 YYDKDF (reference sequence). As DNA, the CDR3 is TGTGCCACCAGCAGGGGCGGACAGGGGGGAAAGTTCTTC. Its protein product is CATSRGGQGGKFF.

This clonotype was observed a handful of times. This sequence may be a read error, since a much larger clone differs from it by one base. Here the CDR3 DNA reads TGTGCCAGCAGTCCAGGGTACCGAGAGACCCAGTACTTC. This codes for CASSPGYRETQYF. The V call is TRBV10-3, the J call TRBJ2-5; a possible D gene is TRBD1 (5 bases). The CDR3 length is 13 residues. Germline V gives CDR1 ENHRY, CDR2 SYGVKD.

The genes are TRBV2 and TRBJ2-7, with TRBD2 as a possible D gene (6 bases). Germline V CDR1 and CDR2: SNHLY, FYNNEI. Between the trimmed V and J ends, which lost 3 bases and 7 bases, there was a span of 13 bases. The CDR3 covers 13 residues. Here the CDR3 reads CASSDSGAGEQYF. The CDR3 nucleotides are TGTGCCAGCAGTGATTCTGGGGCGGGGGAGCAGTACTTC.

Note on this clonotype: One junction end disagrees with the germline gene, perhaps due to a read error. The chain joins TRBV18 to TRBJ1-5, with TRBD1 as a possible D gene (5 bases). The V gene's germline CDR1 is KGHSH and CDR2 LQKENI. CDR3 length: 16 residues. CDR3 coding DNA: TGTGCCAGCTCACCTACTGGGGGAATGGGCAATCAGCCCCAGCAGTTT. Translated: CASSPTGGMGNQPQQF.

Concerning this clonotype itself: A much larger clone is a single base away; this may be a read error. The gene calls are TRBV7-2 and TRBJ2-7, with D tentatively TRBD1 (6 bases). CDR1 SGHTA and CDR2 FQGNSA come from the germline V gene. The CDR3 sequence is 13 residues long. Trimming stripped 7 bases from V and 3 bases from J, with 13 bases between. CDR3 DNA sequence: TGTGCCAGCAAGGGGGAGTACGACTACGAGCAGTACTTC. Translating it yields CASKGEYDYEQYF.

This clonotype occurred a few times. V is TRBV9 and J is TRBJ2-5; 7 bases are shared with TRBD2. This CDR3 has 13 amino acids. J lost 10 bases, V lost 0 bases, and 6 bases had no gene match. Germline-derived CDR1 and CDR2 are SGDLS and YYNGEE. The CDR3 reads CASSVGTSRDQYF. The CDR3 DNA reads TGTGCCAGCAGCGTAGGGACTAGTAGGGACCAGTACTTC.

This clonotype was counted many times. V and J are TRBV9 and TRBJ2-1; D ambiguous. The CDR3 is made up of 16 amino acids. The germline CDR1 and CDR2 sequences are SGDLS and YYNGEE. V lost 0 bases, J lost 6 bases, and 16 bases lay in between. The CDR3 spells CASSVESRWSGNEQFF. As DNA, the CDR3 is TGTGCCAGCAGCGTAGAGTCTCGGTGGTCGGGCAATGAGCAGTTCTTC.

This clonotype was counted a single time. The chain joins TRBV29-1 to TRBJ1-1; maybe TRBD1 (5 bases). Germline CDR1 reads SQVTM; CDR2 reads ANQGSEA. The CDR3 sequence is 14 residues long. V dropped 1 base and J dropped 3 bases, with 12 bases sitting between them. CDR3 sequence: CSVEVGGGDTEAFF. The CDR3, as DNA: TGCAGCGTTGAAGTTGGTGGAGGGGACACTGAAGCTTTCTTT.

The chain joins TRBV2 to TRBJ2-7; D uncertain. CDR1 is SNHLY and CDR2 is FYNNEI in the germline V gene. The CDR3 has 15 amino acids. Trimming took off 1 base at V and 2 bases at J, with 12 bases between the two ends. CDR3 DNA: TGTGCCAGCAGTGAAGGTGCAGGTTCTCCCTACGAGCAGTACTTC. Its translation is CASSEGAGSPYEQYF. The variable domain in full, completed from reference TRBV2 and TRBJ2-7, reads EPEVTQTPSHQVTQMGQEVILRCVPISNHLYFYWYRQILGQKVEFLVSFYNNEISEKSEIFDDQFSVERPDGSNFTLKIRSTKLEDSAMYFCASSEGAGSPYEQYFGPGTRLTVT.